Listed below are T cell receptor beta chains from one sample, sequenced in a study of OX40 agonist ivuxolimab in advanced cancers. Here immunoSEQ multiplex PCR was the method, and the copy in TCRdb shows in-frame clones only, minus some. This table holds more than 60,000 clones, more than 65% found once. Specimen: CD4+ or CD8+ T cells sorted from blood, collected in a trial of the OX40 agonist ivuxolimab. The receptors shown here come from an adult with an advanced solid tumor such as melanoma, head and neck, liver or kidney cancer. CDR3s leave out the opening cysteine and the closing phenylalanine or tryptophan. Clone size, where shown, is once, few, many, or a class for clones that have expanded.

j_call	v_call	clone_size	cdr3_aa
TRBJ1-5	TRBV2	medium-sized	ASSPGITSQPQH
TRBJ2-7	TRBV19	NA	ASSRGLPSYEQY
TRBJ1-1	TRBV2	few	ASSGAALNTEAF
TRBJ1-4	TRBV4-2	NA	ASSLRGGEDEKLF
TRBJ2-7	TRBV2	NA	ATSTGREGEQY
TRBJ1-5	TRBV18	NA	ASSQLGTGGDQPQH
TRBJ2-3	TRBV9	once	ASSNSGGNTDTQY
TRBJ2-1	TRBV29-1	NA	SVIIWSRNNEQF
TRBJ2-5	TRBV2	once	ASSGLGGATQY
TRBJ1-3	TRBV7-6	NA	ASSLARVRGSGNTIY